This passage covers 8 T cell receptor beta chains from one sample sequenced in a study of T-cell memory formation after mild COVID-19. TCRdb passed the 5' RACE reads through MiXCR, listing each CDR3 protein once. The table lists roughly 560,000 distinct CDR3 sequences, roughly 20% of them singletons. Sequencing used PBMCs or a T cell subset sorted from them (not recorded which). These receptor sequences come from an adult woman who had mild COVID-19 (a few samples of this study predate the infection). Cell type and time point are not known.

The chain links TRBV20-1 to TRBJ2-7; no reliable D call. Germline V gene data show CDR1 as DFQATT and CDR2 as SNEGSKA (reference sequence). CDR3 length: 18 residues. V lost 0 bases and J 0 bases, leaving 21 bases between the germline ends. The CDR3 bases are TGCAGTGCTAGAGATACGGTACTTGACGGGCTGAGCTCCTACGAGCAGTACTTC. Translated, it gives CSARDTVLDGLSSYEQYF.

The rearrangement uses TRBV6-2 or TRBV6-3 and TRBJ2-1, with TRBD1 as a possible D gene (6 bases). V was pared by 3 bases and J by 3 bases, with 12 bases between. Looked up from germline, CDR1 is MNHEY and CDR2 is SVGEGT. The CDR3 totals 15 residues. The CDR3 coding sequence is TGTGCCAGCAGTTATTTGAGACAGGACTACAATGAGCAGTTCTTC. Its translation is CASSYLRQDYNEQFF.

This chain joins TRBV5-1 and TRBJ2-3; D gene uncertain. Trimming shortened V by 4 bases and J by 1 base, and 10 bases separated the two germline ends. This CDR3 spans 14 amino acids. Per germline, CDR1 SGHRS and CDR2 YFSETQ. For the CDR3, the DNA is TGCGCCAGCAGCAGGCAGGACGGCACAGATACGCAGTATTTT. Translating gives CASSRQDGTDTQYF.

The chain has TRBV12-3 or TRBV12-4 and TRBJ1-3; weak D call: TRBD1 (5 bases). The V and J ends lost 3 bases and 0 bases respectively, with 9 bases between them. This CDR3 has 15 residues. The CDR3 DNA reads as TGTGCCAGCAGTTTCCGGACAAGCTCTGGAAACACCATATATTTT. Protein product: CASSFRTSSGNTIYF.

CDR3 bases: TGTGCCAGCACCCCAGACAGGGGGCGCACAGATACGCAGTATTTT. Encoded protein: CASTPDRGRTDTQYF. The chain links TRBV12-3 or TRBV12-4 to TRBJ2-3, with 10 bases that match TRBD1. The ends lost 7 bases at V and 1 base at J; junction bases unmatched: 5. CDR3 length: 15 amino acids.

V is TRBV5-1 and J is TRBJ2-5; the D gene could be TRBD1 or TRBD2 (6 bases each). Germline lookup yields CDR1 SGHRS and CDR2 YFSETQ. Trimming shortened V by 1 base and J by 4 bases, and 17 bases separated the two germline ends. The CDR3 has 16 residues. The chain's CDR3 is CASSLPRQAGGETQYF. The CDR3 DNA is TGCGCCAGCAGCTTGCCCCGACAGGCCGGGGGAGAGACCCAGTACTTC.

There are a few counts of this clonotype. The rearrangement joins TRBV12-3 or TRBV12-4 to TRBJ2-1; maybe TRBD2 (6 bases). The germline V and J ends were trimmed by 3 bases and 13 bases, with 10 bases remaining between them. The CDR3 contains 11 residues. The DNA of the CDR3 is TGTGCCAGCAGTTTGGGACTCCCCCAGTTCTTC. Amino acids: CASSLGLPQFF.

The chain links TRBV12-3 or TRBV12-4 to TRBJ1-2, with D possibly being TRBD1 (6 bases). The CDR3 spans 14 residues. Trimming removed 0 bases from V and 7 bases from J, with 12 bases in between. The CDR3 sequence: CASSLAVEGVGYTF. CDR3 in DNA: TGTGCCAGCAGTTTAGCGGTTGAGGGGGTTGGCTACACCTTC.